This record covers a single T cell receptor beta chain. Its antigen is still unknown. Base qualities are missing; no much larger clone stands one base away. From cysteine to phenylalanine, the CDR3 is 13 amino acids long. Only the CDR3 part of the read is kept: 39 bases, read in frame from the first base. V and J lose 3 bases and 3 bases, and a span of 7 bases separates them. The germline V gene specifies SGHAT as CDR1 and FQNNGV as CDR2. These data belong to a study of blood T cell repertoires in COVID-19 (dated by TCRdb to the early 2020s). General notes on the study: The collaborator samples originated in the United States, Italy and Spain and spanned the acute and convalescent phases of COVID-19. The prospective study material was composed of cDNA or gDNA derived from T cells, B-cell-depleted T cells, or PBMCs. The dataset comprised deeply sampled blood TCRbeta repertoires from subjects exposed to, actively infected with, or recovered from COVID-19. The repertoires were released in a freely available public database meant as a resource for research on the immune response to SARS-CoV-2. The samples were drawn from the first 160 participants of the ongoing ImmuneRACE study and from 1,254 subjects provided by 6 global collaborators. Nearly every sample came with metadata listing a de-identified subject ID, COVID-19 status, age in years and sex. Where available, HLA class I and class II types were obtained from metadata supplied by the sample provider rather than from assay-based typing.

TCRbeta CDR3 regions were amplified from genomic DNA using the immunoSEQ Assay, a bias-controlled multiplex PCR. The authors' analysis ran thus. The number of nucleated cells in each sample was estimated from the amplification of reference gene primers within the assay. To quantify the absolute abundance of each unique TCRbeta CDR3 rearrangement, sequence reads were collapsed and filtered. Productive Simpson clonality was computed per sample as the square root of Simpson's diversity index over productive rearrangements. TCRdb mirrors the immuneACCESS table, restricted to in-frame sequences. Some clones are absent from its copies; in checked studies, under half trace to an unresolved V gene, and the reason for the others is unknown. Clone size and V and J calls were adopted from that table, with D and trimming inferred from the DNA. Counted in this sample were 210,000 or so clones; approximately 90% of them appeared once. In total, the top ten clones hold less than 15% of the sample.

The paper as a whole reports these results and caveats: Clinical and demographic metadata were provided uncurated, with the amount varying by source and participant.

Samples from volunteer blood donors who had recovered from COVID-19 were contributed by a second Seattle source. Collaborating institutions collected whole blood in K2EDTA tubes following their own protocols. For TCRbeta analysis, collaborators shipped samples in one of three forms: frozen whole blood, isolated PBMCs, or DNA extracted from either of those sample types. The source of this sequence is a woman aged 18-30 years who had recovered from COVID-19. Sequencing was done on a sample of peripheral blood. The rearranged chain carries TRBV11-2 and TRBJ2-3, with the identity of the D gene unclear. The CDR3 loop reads CASSFFQTDTQYF. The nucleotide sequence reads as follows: TGTGCCAGCAGCTTTTTTCAGACAGATACGCAGTATTTT.